One sample yielded the 29 T cell receptor beta chains listed below, sequenced in a study of blood T cell repertoires in COVID-19. Here immunoSEQ multiplex PCR was the method, and the copy in TCRdb shows in-frame clones only, minus some. This table holds 95,000 to 100,000 clones, 70% to 85% found once. The sequenced material came from peripheral blood. All receptors derive from a human donor in a cohort sampled during active COVID-19.

The chain recombines TRBV29-1 with TRBJ1-1; possible D gene TRBD1, 6 bases. V lost 6 bases and J 0 bases, leaving 14 bases between the germline ends. Germline CDR1 and CDR2: SQVTM and ANQGSEA. There are 14 residues in the CDR3. The chain's CDR3 is CSVGPGHMNTEAFF. The DNA of the CDR3 is TGCAGCGTCGGCCCGGGACACATGAACACTGAAGCTTTCTTT.

The genes are TRBV5-1 and TRBJ1-1, with 8 bases lining up with TRBD1. V lost 0 bases, J lost 3 bases, and 4 bases stayed unmatched. CDR3 length equals 15 residues. The germline V gene has CDR1 SGHRS and CDR2 YFSETQ. The CDR3 loop is CASSLAGTGDTEAFF. CDR3 DNA: TGCGCCAGCAGCTTGGCCGGGACAGGAGACACTGAAGCTTTCTTT.

This clone was picked up one time. The chain joins TRBV5-4 to TRBJ1-4; D is unresolved. The CDR3 runs to 16 residues. The V and J ends lost 4 bases and 2 bases respectively, with 15 bases between them. Germline assignment: CDR1 SGHNT and CDR2 YYREEE (reference sequence). CDR3 bases: TGTGCCAGCAGCCCATCCCCAGGAACGACTAATGAAAAACTGTTTTTT. Its protein product is CASSPSPGTTNEKLFF.

This chain uses TRBV19 with TRBJ1-4, with a possible D match to TRBD1 (5 bases). Germline values: CDR1 LNHDA, CDR2 SQIVND (reference sequence). V was cut by 6 bases and J by 5 bases, with 16 bases left in between. The CDR3 contains 15 residues. The CDR3 bases are TGTGCCAGTAGCTCCCGACACGGGGGAAATGAAAAACTGTTTTTT. Protein product: CASSSRHGGNEKLFF.

V gene TRBV4-1 combines with J gene TRBJ2-1; 9 bases agree with TRBD2. With V trimmed by 4 bases and J by 8 bases, 15 bases remained unmatched. Looked up from germline, CDR1 is MGHRA and CDR2 is YSYEKL. The CDR3 is 17 amino acids. DNA for the CDR3: TGCGCCAGCAGCCTAGCTTTAGCGGGGGCGACCGATGATGAGCAGTTCTTC. Its protein product is CASSLALAGATDDEQFF.

A few counts support this clone. This chain joins TRBV28 and TRBJ2-7; 7 bases fit TRBD2. The CDR3 covers 14 residues. V lost 3 bases and J lost 3; bases outside the gene matches: 5. CDR1 and CDR2 (germline): MDHEN, SYDVKM. The CDR3, as DNA: TGTGCCAGCAGTTTGACTAGCCGCTACTACGAGCAGTACTTC. Encoded protein: CASSLTSRYYEQYF.

The gene calls are TRBV19 and TRBJ1-6, with 10 bases matching TRBD1. Germline V CDR1 and CDR2: LNHDA, SQIVND (reference sequence). The V gene end was trimmed by 7 bases and the J gene end by 9 bases; junction bases not matched to a gene: 15. This CDR3 is 17 amino acids long. The CDR3 here is CASTWQDRGTVGSPLHF. CDR3 sequence (DNA): TGTGCCAGTACCTGGCAGGACAGGGGGACGGTGGGTTCACCCCTCCACTTT. Full variable domain (remainder filled in from reference TRBV19 and TRBJ1-6): DGGITQSPKYLFRKEGQNVTLSCEQNLNHDAMYWYRQDPGQGLRLIYYSQIVNDFQKGDIAEGYSVSREKKESFPLTVTSAQKNPTAFYLCASTWQDRGTVGSPLHFGNGTRLTVT.

The chain links TRBV2 to TRBJ2-5; TRBD1 is a possible D gene (5 bases). Germline CDR1 reads SNHLY; CDR2 reads FYNNEI. V shed 11 bases and J shed 2 bases, with 18 bases lying between them. This CDR3 spans 14 amino acids. The CDR3 DNA reads TGTGCCCAAGCACGGGTCAGGGAACAAGAGACCCAGTACTTC. Its protein is CAQARVREQETQYF.

This chain joins TRBV20-1 and TRBJ2-1; D uncertain. V lost 5 bases, J lost 9 bases, and 8 bases lay in between. The germline V gene has CDR1 DFQATT and CDR2 SNEGSKA (reference sequence). The CDR3 loop spans 10 amino acids. The CDR3, as DNA: TGCAGTGCTCCTCTCGGTGAGCAGTTCTTC. Residues: CSAPLGEQFF.

The CDR3, as DNA: TGTGCCAGCAGCGTTCAGGGGGGAACCACTGAAGCTTTCTTT. Its translation is CASSVQGGTTEAFF. The V gene is TRBV5-5, the J gene TRBJ1-1; 7 bases are a match to TRBD1. V dropped 4 bases and J dropped 4; count of bases not matched to a gene: 7. Germline V gives CDR1 SGHKS, CDR2 YYEKEE (reference sequence). The CDR3 length is 14 residues. Using reference TRBV5-5 and TRBJ1-1 for the parts outside the CDR3, the full variable domain is DAGVTQSPTHLIKTRGQQVTLRCSPISGHKSVSWYQQVLGQGPQFIFQYYEKEERGRGNFPDRFSARQFPNYSSELNVNALLLGDSALYLCASSVQGGTTEAFFGQGTRLTVV.

The CDR3 DNA reads TGTGCCAGCAGCTCAACAGATTTCGGCTCTGGAAACACCATATATTTT. This gives the protein CASSSTDFGSGNTIYF. The gene calls are TRBV5-6 and TRBJ1-3; D uncertain. The CDR3 runs 16 residues. In germline, CDR1 is SGHDT, CDR2 YYEEEE. V was cut by 3 bases and J by 0 bases, with 13 bases left in between. The full variable domain, with the rest looked up from reference TRBV5-6 and TRBJ1-3, is DAGVTQSPTHLIKTRGQQVTLRCSPKSGHDTVSWYQQALGQGPQFIFQYYEEEERQRGNFPDRFSGHQFPNYSSELNVNALLLGDSALYLCASSSTDFGSGNTIYFGEGSWLTVV.

The chain employs TRBV7-2 and TRBJ2-2; 7 positions match TRBD2. Germline lookup yields CDR1 SGHTA and CDR2 FQGNSA. The CDR3 contains 16 residues. V was clipped by 7 bases and J by 1 base; unmatched bases: 9. In nucleotides, the CDR3 is TGTGCCAGCACCCCGCGTGGGGGGGGGAACACCGGGGAGCTGTTTTTT. Encoded protein: CASTPRGGGNTGELFF.

The genes are TRBV10-3 and TRBJ2-1; 7 bases are shared with TRBD2. This CDR3 spans 15 amino acids. V lost 0 bases, J lost 3 bases, and 2 bases stayed unmatched. Per the germline V gene, CDR1 is ENHRY and CDR2 is SYGVKD. CDR3 sequence (DNA): TGTGCCATCAGTGAGTCGGGAGGGTTCTACAATGAGCAGTTCTTC. Translated, it gives CAISESGGFYNEQFF.

The rearrangement uses TRBV12-5 and TRBJ1-2; 10 bases match TRBD1. The V segment lost 5 bases and the J segment 4 bases; nucleotides outside the gene matches: 4. There are 14 residues in the CDR3. In germline, CDR1 is LGHNT, CDR2 FRNRAP. The CDR3 coding sequence is TGTGCTAGTGGTCCAAGACAGGGGGCCTATGGCTACACCTTC. It is translated as CASGPRQGAYGYTF.

V gene TRBV19 combines with J gene TRBJ2-1; 7 bases line up with TRBD1. Trimming cost V 9 bases and J 7 bases; bases outside gene matches: 24. This CDR3 has 18 residues. CDR1 and CDR2 (germline): LNHDA, SQIVND (reference sequence). CDR3 in DNA: TGTGCCAGCCTGGGACAGTCCGTCTACAGCCTAGGGTTGAATGAGCAGTTCTTC. The encoded protein is CASLGQSVYSLGLNEQFF.

The chain uses TRBV19 and TRBJ2-4, with D perhaps TRBD2 (6 bases). The CDR3 runs to 14 residues. Trimming stripped 5 bases from V and 2 bases from J, with 10 bases between. Germline-derived CDR1 and CDR2 are LNHDA and SQIVND (reference sequence). In DNA form, the CDR3 reads TGTGCCAGTAGTTCGGGGGTGTCCAAAAACATTCAGTACTTC. This gives the protein CASSSGVSKNIQYF.

V usage is TRBV28 and J usage is TRBJ2-5; D is uncertain. Trimming stripped 1 base from V and 0 bases from J, with 6 bases between. The CDR3 contains 14 residues. Germline values: CDR1 MDHEN, CDR2 SYDVKM. The CDR3 nucleotides are TGTGCCAGCAGTTTATTAGACAACCAAGAGACCCAGTACTTC. Its translation: CASSLLDNQETQYF.

The table lists this clone with a few counts. The chain links TRBV6-6 to TRBJ2-7; 9 bases agree with TRBD1. The ends lost 6 bases at V and 3 bases at J; junction bases unmatched: 9. This CDR3 has 15 amino acids. Germline V gives CDR1 MNHNY, CDR2 SVGAGI (reference sequence). CDR3: CASSVPGQGIYEQYF. In DNA, the CDR3 is TGTGCCAGCAGCGTCCCGGGACAGGGTATCTACGAGCAGTACTTC.

This clone was picked up a small number of times. DNA of the CDR3: TGTGCCATCAGTAACACAGGGGTTGGTACCGGGGAGCTGTTTTTT. Its protein product is CAISNTGVGTGELFF. This sequence joins TRBV10-3 and TRBJ2-2; TRBD1 aligns across 7 bases. The CDR3 length is 15 residues. The germline V gene encodes CDR1 ENHRY and CDR2 SYGVKD. The trim removed 5 bases at V and 5 bases at J, leaving 8 bases unmatched.

This sequence joins TRBV5-1 and TRBJ2-2; 9 bases line up with TRBD2. V lost 1 base to trimming and J lost 6 bases; unmatched junction nucleotides: 4. The CDR3 has 15 residues. The germline V gene encodes CDR1 SGHRS and CDR2 YFSETQ. CDR3 residues: CASSLFAGGPGELFF. CDR3 DNA: TGCGCCAGCAGCTTGTTCGCGGGAGGGCCCGGGGAGCTGTTTTTT.

The V gene is TRBV19, the J gene TRBJ2-2; 9 bases line up with TRBD2. Germline V CDR1 and CDR2: LNHDA, SQIVND (reference sequence). The V gene end was trimmed by 2 bases and the J gene end by 6 bases; junction bases not matched to a gene: 4. The CDR3 runs to 15 residues. The CDR3 protein is CASSILAGLAGELFF. CDR3 coding DNA: TGTGCCAGTAGTATACTAGCGGGATTAGCCGGGGAGCTGTTTTTT. Full variable domain (missing parts from reference TRBV19 and TRBJ2-2): DGGITQSPKYLFRKEGQNVTLSCEQNLNHDAMYWYRQDPGQGLRLIYYSQIVNDFQKGDIAEGYSVSREKKESFPLTVTSAQKNPTAFYLCASSILAGLAGELFFGEGSRLTVL.

This chain joins TRBV10-2 and TRBJ1-2; a weak D match, TRBD1 (5 bases). This CDR3 region has 16 residues. Trimming shortened V by 2 bases and J by 6 bases, and 19 bases separated the two germline ends. The germline V gene encodes CDR1 WSHSY and CDR2 SAAADI. CDR3 region: CASSEPRSQGFHGYTF. CDR3 nucleotides: TGCGCCAGCAGTGAGCCACGCAGCCAGGGATTCCATGGCTACACCTTC.

The V call is TRBV19, the J call TRBJ2-1; possible D gene TRBD2, 5 bases. Per germline, CDR1 LNHDA and CDR2 SQIVND (reference sequence). The V end lost 6 bases, the J end lost 5 bases, and 20 bases lay between the germline ends. The CDR3 is made up of 16 amino acids. This chain's CDR3 is CASSNNLPLEDNEQFF. The DNA of the CDR3 is TGTGCCAGTAGCAATAACCTACCACTAGAAGACAATGAGCAGTTCTTC. Based on the CDR3 plus reference TRBV19 and TRBJ2-1, the full variable domain is DGGITQSPKYLFRKEGQNVTLSCEQNLNHDAMYWYRQDPGQGLRLIYYSQIVNDFQKGDIAEGYSVSREKKESFPLTVTSAQKNPTAFYLCASSNNLPLEDNEQFFGPGTRLTVL.

The rearrangement links TRBV6-5 to TRBJ1-2; 7 bases align to TRBD1. With V trimmed by 5 bases and J by 5 bases, 8 bases remained unmatched. The CDR3 contains 14 residues. Germline assignment: CDR1 MNHEY and CDR2 SVGAGI. The CDR3 DNA is TGTGCCAGCAGTCCCGGGACAGTTACTTATGGCTACACCTTC. It is translated as CASSPGTVTYGYTF.

The chain carries TRBV12-3 or TRBV12-4 and TRBJ1-1, with a weak D call TRBD1 (5 bases). The CDR3 covers 12 residues. The germline V and J ends were trimmed by 7 bases and 8 bases, with 14 bases remaining between them. CDR3 coding DNA: TGTGCCAGCACCCTGGGTTACAGGGAAGCTTTCTTT. It specifies CASTLGYREAFF.

The V call is TRBV11-2, the J call TRBJ2-2; D perhaps matches TRBD2 (5 bases). The CDR3 is made up of 15 amino acids. Deletions cut 6 bases from V and 3 bases from J, with 14 bases between. Germline CDR1 reads SGHAT; CDR2 reads FQNNGV. In DNA, the CDR3 is TGTGCCAGCAGGCAATGGACTGTCTACACCGGGGAGCTGTTTTTT. This translates into CASRQWTVYTGELFF.

V is TRBV3-1 (or the pseudogene TRBV3-2) and J is TRBJ2-3; no clear D gene. The CDR3 is 16 residues long. Trimming pared 4 bases from V and 0 bases from J, leaving 14 bases between. Germline-derived CDR1 and CDR2 are LGHDT and YNNKEL (reference sequence). CDR3 in DNA: TGTGCCAGCAGCCGCCGGGTCGTGATTAGCACAGATACGCAGTATTTT. Amino acids: CASSRRVVISTDTQYF.

This clone came up a few times. V is TRBV27 and J is TRBJ1-3, with 7 bases matching TRBD1. Germline-derived CDR1 and CDR2 are MNHEY and SMNVEV (reference sequence). This CDR3 spans 14 amino acids. V dropped 6 bases and J dropped 2; count of bases not matched to a gene: 4. Here the CDR3 reads CASRAGGTGNTIYF. The CDR3 DNA reads TGTGCCAGCAGGGCAGGGGGGACTGGAAACACCATATATTTT.

This clone is a singleton in its sample. This CDR3 reads CASSGQGAMDTEAFF. DNA for the CDR3: TGTGCCAGCAGTGGACAGGGGGCTATGGACACTGAAGCTTTCTTT. V and J are TRBV28 and TRBJ1-1, with 11 bases lining up with TRBD1. CDR1 and CDR2 (germline): MDHEN, SYDVKM. Trimming at V came to 5 bases and at J to 3 bases, leaving 5 bases not matched to a gene. This CDR3 region has 15 residues.